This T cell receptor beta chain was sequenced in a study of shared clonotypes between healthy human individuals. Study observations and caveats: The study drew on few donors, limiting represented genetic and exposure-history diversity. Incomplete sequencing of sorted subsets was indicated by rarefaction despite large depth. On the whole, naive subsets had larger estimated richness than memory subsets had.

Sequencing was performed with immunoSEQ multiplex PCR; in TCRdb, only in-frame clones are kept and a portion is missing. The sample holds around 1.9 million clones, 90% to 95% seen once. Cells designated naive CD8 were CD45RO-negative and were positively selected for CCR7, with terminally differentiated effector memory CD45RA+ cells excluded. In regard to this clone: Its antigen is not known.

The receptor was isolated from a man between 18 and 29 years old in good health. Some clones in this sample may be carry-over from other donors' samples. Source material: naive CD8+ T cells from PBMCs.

The CDR3 spells CASSSPGQGVAEAFF. In DNA form, the CDR3 reads TGTGCCAGCAGTTCTCCGGGACAGGGGGTGGCTGAAGCTTTCTTT. The chain recombines TRBV28 with TRBJ1-1; 11 positions agree with TRBD1. The CDR3 is 15 residues long. The J segment lost 6 bases and the V segment lost 4 bases, leaving 7 bases of the junction unmatched. Per germline, CDR1 MDHEN and CDR2 SYDVKM.